This T cell receptor (beta chain) derives from a study of shared clonotypes between healthy human individuals. Several immunoSEQ plates received, in even portions, the genomic DNA of each subset. The assay was immunoSEQ multiplex PCR, and TCRdb's table has in-frame clones only and misses some. Altogether 2.3 million or so clones are present, roughly 93% being singletons, with the ten largest covering 0.39%. CDR3 length: 13 residues. With 4 bases removed from V and 0 bases from J, the gap between germline ends came to 8 bases. Germline values: CDR1 SGHRS, CDR2 YFSETQ. The V and J genes are TRBV5-1 and TRBJ2-7; the D is unclear. The sample taken for sequencing was naive CD4+ T cells from PBMCs. Subset in this sample: CD45RA+ positively selected. This clonotype originated in a man aged 18 to 30 in good health. Some clones in this sample may be carry-over from other donors' samples. The CDR3 DNA is TGCGCCAGCAGCGATGGCAACTCCTACGAGCAGTACTTC. It is translated as CASSDGNSYEQYF.